This T cell receptor beta chain appears in the sequencing data of a study of blood T cell repertoires in COVID-19. Study background: There were acute and convalescent COVID-19 samples, and they came from the United States, Italy and Spain. PBMCs, B-cell-depleted T cells, or T cells were the source of the cDNA or gDNA that made up the material.

The authors' processing: It was from reference gene primer amplification that nucleated cell counts were estimated. Clones were sequenced by immunoSEQ multiplex PCR, and TCRdb holds only the in-frame ones, with some missing. That table is the source of V, J and clone size, and D and trimming were worked out from the DNA. The table records 110,000 or so clones, 77% of them present only once. This CDR3 spans 12 amino acids. With 1 base removed from V and 9 bases from J, the gap between germline ends came to 7 bases. This clonotype originated in a human donor in a cohort sampled during active COVID-19. The sample consisted of peripheral blood. The gene calls are TRBV12-3 or TRBV12-4 and TRBJ2-1; D gene unclear. This CDR3 reads CASSLGGFEQFF. In nucleotides, the CDR3 is TGTGCCAGCAGTTTAGGAGGTTTTGAGCAGTTCTTC.